The source of this TCR beta chain is a study of healthy donors' naive CD4 and CD8 T cells (dated by TCRdb to about 2015). For the wider study: Donors were selected to cover three age groups (20-25, 40-50 and 60-70 years, several each), with a mean age of roughly 47, and half of the donors were female. The donors were HLA-typed by sequencing at HLA-A, -B, -C, -DRB1, -DQB1 and -DPB1, using the SBTexcellerator protocol, an ABI3130xl analyzer and SBTengine software. The peripheral blood mononuclear cells came from around 19 individuals who were healthy and unrelated. To examine how TCR variation is linked to lineage commitment, the study sequenced rearranged TCR alpha and beta chains from naive CD4+ and CD8+ T cells. For TCR alpha, a new primer set was designed to cover all functional IMGT alpha gene variants, and the remainder of the protocol was kept the same as the beta-chain workflow.

Cells with a CD4+CD8-CD45RO-CD45RA+ profile were isolated by FACS and defined as naive CD4+ T cells, and those with a CD8+CD4-CD45RA+CD27bright profile were defined as naive CD8+ T cells. Sorting used antibodies against CD4 (RPA-T4), CD8 (SK1), CD27 (O323), CD45RA (HI100) and CD45RO (UCHL1). The paper as a whole reports these results and caveats: Taken together, V genes, J genes and CDR3 charge appeared to account for about 12% of the variance in CD4/CD8 propensity, mostly acting in an additive way. The study did not directly address whether homeostatic proliferation of naive T cells might have biased the repertoire. Because alpha and beta chains were sequenced in bulk and could not be paired, combined chain effects were not evaluated. In both chains, CD4+ lineage was associated with a positively charged CDR3, and CD8+ lineage was associated with a negatively charged CDR3. Naive CD4+ and CD8+ cells reportedly showed biased usage of most V and J gene segments, and this bias was consistent across donors and independent of HLA genotype.

Concerning this clonotype: Its specific antigen is unknown. No base-level quality is on record; no much larger clone is a single base apart.

The data were produced on a 454 GS FLX Titanium. TCR libraries were built from roughly 500 ng of total RNA with a previously published linear amplification protocol. The Roche/454 Genome Sequencer with Titanium chemistry was used for sequencing. The authors' pipeline ran thus. From 5 of the healthy donors, a total of about 80,000 rearranged TCR alpha transcripts were sequenced. Duplicate transcripts were dropped, and unique TCR clonotypes were identified by the CDR3 junction according to IMGT nomenclature. CD4 versus CD8 status was modeled on V and J genes by logistic regression in R 2.13.0, with adjustment for donor effects and Bonferroni correction for multiple testing. The public sequencing data were trimmed at Q25 with fastp and processed into clonotypes with MiXCR by TCRdb, which kept only in-frame beta chains. Every CDR3 protein is listed once, alongside the most common genes and DNA of its rows. These V and J calls are TCRdb output, not the study's own analysis. A total of approximately 180,000 distinct CDR3 sequences appear in this sample, nearly 75% of them only once. Roughly 2.4% of the sample rests with the top ten.

From its cysteine to its phenylalanine, the CDR3 spans 11 amino acids. The retained sequence is limited to the CDR3, 33 bases, with the frame set at the first base. Trimming takes 6 bases from V and 2 bases from J, and the germline ends sit 4 bases apart. The V and J segments used are TRBV12-3 or TRBV12-4 and TRBJ1-1, with the D segment identity uncertain. Sequencing was performed on naive CD4+ and CD8+ T cells sorted from blood, pooled from several donors. The intended sense of this specimen's cell subset or site label: FACS-sorted naive CD4+ (CD45RO-CD45RA+) and naive CD8+ (CD45RA+CD27bright) T cells. This TCR derives from a pool of human donors in good health; the sample pools cells from several healthy donors. CDR3 sequence: CASSANTEAFF. The DNA is as follows: TGTGCCAGCAGCGCTAACACTGAAGCTTTCTTT.